This T cell receptor (beta chain) was recovered during a study of shared clonotypes between healthy human individuals. Sequenced by immunoSEQ multiplex PCR; TCRdb stores in-frame clones only, minus some. This table has about 480,000 clones, about four fifths appearing once. The sample taken for sequencing was PBMCs. This sequence originates from a woman between 40 and 50 years old in good health. Some clones in this sample may be carry-over from other donors' samples.

For the CDR3, the DNA is TGTGCCAGCAGCTTGGACTGGGGAGGTGACAATGAGCAGTTCTTC. This sequence encodes CASSLDWGGDNEQFF. The V call is TRBV5-6, the J call TRBJ2-1; D is perhaps TRBD2 (6 bases). The CDR3 is 15 amino acids. V lost 0 bases to trimming and J lost 5 bases, with 12 bases between them. Germline CDR1 is SGHDT and CDR2 is YYEEEE.